This T cell receptor (beta chain) was sequenced in a study of blood T cells in healthy people across ages. Sample-barcoded 5' priming and a J-beta primer mix drove a second PCR of 7 to 11 cycles. TCRdb re-derived calls from the 5' RACE reads in MiXCR, one entry per CDR3 protein. Of fewer than 1 million distinct CDR3 sequences listed, under 45% were seen once; the top ten hold around 21%. This clonotype has more than one count but fewer than ten. Germline values: CDR1 MNHEY, CDR2 SVGEGT. The CDR3 length is 16 residues. V was clipped by 2 bases and J by 5 bases, with 19 bases between them. This receptor was identified in a man in his fifties or sixties in good health. The V gene is TRBV6-2 or TRBV6-3, the J gene TRBJ2-7, with D perhaps TRBD1 or TRBD2 (5 bases each). The source material was blood. The CDR3 here is CASSYALGRPPNEQYF. The CDR3, as DNA: TGTGCCAGCAGTTACGCCTTGGGACGGCCCCCTAACGAGCAGTACTTC.